The entry below gives a single T cell receptor (beta chain) sequence along with its context. Antigen: not known. This entry belongs to a study of beta chain features in type 1 diabetes. Notes on the study in general: In the patient group, naive, central memory and Treg TCRB repertoires seemed more alike than in the healthy donor group. Significant though moderate, a shortening of TCRB CDR3s appeared in all four CD4+ subsets of Type 1 diabetes patients.

Expressed TCRB transcripts were sequenced after all isolated RNA was converted to cDNA. Deep immunoSEQ sequencing covered naive, central memory and regulatory T cell samples. The repertoire was sequenced with immunoSEQ multiplex PCR; TCRdb's copy has only in-frame clones and lacks some. The table lists some 640,000 clones, 11% to 15% of them singletons. CDR3 length: 22 residues. The TCR originated in a man aged 18 to 30 with type 1 diabetes. This sequence joins TRBV21-1 and TRBJ2-4; TRBD1, the D gene given by the table, was not confirmed from the DNA. TRBV21-1 is a known pseudogene. What was sequenced was naive CD4+ T cells from blood. The CDR3 region has the DNA TGTGCCAGCAGCAAATCCCGGGACAAGGGACCACCCGAAACCTTAGCCAAAAACATTCAGTACTTC. It specifies CASSKSRDKGPPETLAKNIQYF.